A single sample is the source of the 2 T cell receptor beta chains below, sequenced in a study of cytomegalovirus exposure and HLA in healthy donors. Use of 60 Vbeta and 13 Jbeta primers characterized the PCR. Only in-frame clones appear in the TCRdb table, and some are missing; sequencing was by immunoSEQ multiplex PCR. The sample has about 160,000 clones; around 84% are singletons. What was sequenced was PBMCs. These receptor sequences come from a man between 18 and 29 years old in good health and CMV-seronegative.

The CDR3 spells CASSPRLAGGLDTQYF. As DNA, the CDR3 is TGTGCCAGTAGTCCCAGACTAGCGGGGGGGCTAGATACGCAGTATTTT. The V gene is TRBV19, the J gene TRBJ2-3, with 14 positions matching TRBD2. Germline CDR1 LNHDA, CDR2 SQIVND (reference sequence). This CDR3 is built from 16 residues. V lost 5 bases, J lost 5 bases, and 6 bases stayed unmatched. Drawing the rest from reference TRBV19 and TRBJ2-3, the complete variable domain is DGGITQSPKYLFRKEGQNVTLSCEQNLNHDAMYWYRQDPGQGLRLIYYSQIVNDFQKGDIAEGYSVSREKKESFPLTVTSAQKNPTAFYLCASSPRLAGGLDTQYFGPGTRLTVL.

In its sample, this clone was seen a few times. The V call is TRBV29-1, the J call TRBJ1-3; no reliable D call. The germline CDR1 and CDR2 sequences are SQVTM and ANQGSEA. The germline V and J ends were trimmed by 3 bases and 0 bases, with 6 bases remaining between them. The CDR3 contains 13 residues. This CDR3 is CSVEGSSGNTIYF. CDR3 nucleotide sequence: TGCAGCGTTGAGGGCAGCTCTGGAAACACCATATATTTT. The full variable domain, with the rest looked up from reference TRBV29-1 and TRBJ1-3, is SAVISQKPSRDICQRGTSLTIQCQVDSQVTMMFWYRQQPGQSLTLIATANQGSEATYESGFVIDKFPISRPNLTFSTLTVSNMSPEDSSIYLCSVEGSSGNTIYFGEGSWLTVV.